This entry features one T cell receptor beta chain sequence. This specimen comes from a study of control samples from healthy donors and cancer patients. Data came from immunoSEQ multiplex PCR; TCRdb stores just in-frame clones and leaves some out. The sample has 120,000 or so clones; less than 95% are singletons. The sequenced material came from blood. This receptor was obtained from a man between 25 and 39 years old in good health.

CDR3 amino acids: CASSLMEQETQYF. In DNA, the CDR3 is TGTGCCAGCAGCTTAATGGAGCAAGAGACCCAGTACTTC. This chain uses TRBV7-2 with TRBJ2-5; D is undetermined. V was cut by 2 bases and J by 2 bases, with 6 bases left in between. This CDR3 is 13 amino acids long. CDR1 SGHTA and CDR2 FQGNSA come from the germline V gene.